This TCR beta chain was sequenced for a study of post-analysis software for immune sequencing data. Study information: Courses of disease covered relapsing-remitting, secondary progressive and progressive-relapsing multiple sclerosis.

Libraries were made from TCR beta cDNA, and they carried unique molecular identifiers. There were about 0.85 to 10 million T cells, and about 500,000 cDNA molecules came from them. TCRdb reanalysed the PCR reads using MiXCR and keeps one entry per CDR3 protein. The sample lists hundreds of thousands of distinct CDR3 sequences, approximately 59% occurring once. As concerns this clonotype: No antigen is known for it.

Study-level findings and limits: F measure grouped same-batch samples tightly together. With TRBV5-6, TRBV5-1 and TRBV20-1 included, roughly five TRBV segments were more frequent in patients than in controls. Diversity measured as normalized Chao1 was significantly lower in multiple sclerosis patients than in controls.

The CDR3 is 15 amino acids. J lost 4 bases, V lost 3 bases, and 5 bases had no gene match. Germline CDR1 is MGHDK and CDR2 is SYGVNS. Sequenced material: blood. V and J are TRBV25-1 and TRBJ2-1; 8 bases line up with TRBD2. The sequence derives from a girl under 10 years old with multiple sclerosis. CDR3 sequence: CASSDREGLYNEQFF. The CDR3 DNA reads TGTGCCAGCAGTGACCGGGAGGGCCTTTACAATGAGCAGTTCTTC.